A selection of T cell receptor beta chains follows, all from one sample in a study of shared clonotypes between healthy human individuals. This table comes from immunoSEQ multiplex PCR, and its TCRdb copy is limited to in-frame clones, with some not included. The sample includes roughly 1,600,000 clones, approximately 98.5% seen only once; the top ten take approximately 0.4%. The sequenced sample consisted of naive CD4+ T cells sorted from blood. The source of these receptors is a man under 40 in good health. Each CDR3 is given with its conserved first and last residue. The order of the fields is V gene, J gene, clone size, D gene, CDR3 protein, CDR3 DNA. D genes are given only for firm matches. The size field is filled for only some rows; it gives once, few, many or a size class.

TRBV10-2	TRBJ1-5	NA	NA	CASTGGSSNQPQHF	TGCGCCAGCACCGGTGGGAGTAGCAATCAGCCCCAGCATTTT
TRBV29-1	TRBJ1-1	NA	NA	CSVENRWEEAFF	TGCAGCGTTGAAAACAGGTGGGAGGAAGCTTTCTTT
TRBV29-1	TRBJ2-1	NA	TRBD1	CSVRRQGPYNEQFF	TGCAGCGTTCGCCGACAGGGCCCCTACAATGAGCAGTTCTTC
TRBV28	TRBJ2-7	NA	TRBD2	CASLPLLAGDEQYF	TGTGCCAGCCTTCCCCTCCTAGCGGGCGACGAGCAGTACTTC
TRBV5-1	TRBJ1-1	NA	TRBD1	CASSLRTGNTEAFF	TGCGCCAGCAGCTTGAGGACAGGGAACACTGAAGCTTTCTTT
TRBV5-5	TRBJ2-3	NA	TRBD1	CASSFDRGVRTDTQYF	TGTGCCAGCAGCTTTGACAGGGGAGTCCGCACAGATACGCAGTATTTT
TRBV29-1	TRBJ2-7	NA	TRBD1	CSVESPDRGIREQYF	TGCAGCGTTGAGTCCCCGGACAGGGGGATTCGGGAGCAGTACTTC
TRBV7-2	TRBJ2-5	NA	TRBD1	CASSFSPGQGLETQYF	TGTGCCAGCAGCTTCAGCCCGGGACAGGGGCTAGAGACCCAGTACTTC
TRBV20-1	TRBJ2-5	NA	NA	CSGGLETQYF	TGCAGTGGAGGGTTGGAGACCCAGTACTTC
TRBV7-2	TRBJ2-5	NA	TRBD1	CASSLVTGTAQETQYF	TGTGCCAGCAGCTTAGTCACCGGGACAGCTCAAGAGACCCAGTACTTC
TRBV6-5	TRBJ1-2	NA	NA	CASSYSTGAGSGYTF	TGTGCCAGCAGTTACTCGACGGGGGCCGGTAGTGGCTACACCTTC
TRBV9	TRBJ1-4	NA	TRBD1	CASSVDQGGEKLFF	TGTGCCAGCAGCGTAGACCAGGGGGGCGAAAAACTGTTTTTT
TRBV5-4	TRBJ2-3	NA	TRBD2	CASSPGGDTQYF	TGTGCCAGCAGCCCGGGAGGAGATACGCAGTATTTT
TRBV5-1	TRBJ2-7	NA	NA	CASSLDGRGVSYEQYF	TGCGCCAGCAGCTTGGACGGGAGAGGTGTCTCCTACGAGCAGTACTTC
TRBV19	TRBJ2-1	once	TRBD2	CASSMYRLAGAHNEQFF	TGTGCCAGTAGTATGTATAGGCTAGCGGGAGCCCACAATGAGCAGTTCTTC
TRBV28	TRBJ1-5	NA	NA	CASSLEVQPQHF	TGTGCCAGCAGTCTGGAGGTTCAGCCCCAGCATTTT
TRBV18	TRBJ2-3	NA	NA	CASSPYRGDTQYF	TGTGCCAGCTCACCATATAGGGGTGATACGCAGTATTTT
TRBV6-1	TRBJ2-7	NA	NA	CASSVLAPPVYEQYF	TGTGCCAGCAGTGTACTAGCTCCCCCGGTATACGAGCAGTACTTC
TRBV10-2	TRBJ2-1	NA	TRBD2	CASGRTSGTYNEQFF	TGCGCCAGCGGACGGACTAGCGGTACCTACAATGAGCAGTTCTTC
TRBV9	TRBJ2-5	NA	TRBD1	CASNLGQGKETQYF	TGTGCCAGCAACCTGGGACAGGGGAAAGAGACCCAGTACTTC
TRBV18	TRBJ2-1	NA	TRBD1	CASSPLRTGVGDEQFF	TGTGCCAGCTCACCTCTGCGGACAGGGGTCGGCGATGAGCAGTTCTTC
TRBV29-1	TRBJ2-2	NA	NA	CSVVLGGRGELFF	TGCAGCGTTGTTCTTGGGGGCCGAGGGGAGCTGTTTTTT
TRBV6-6	TRBJ2-7	NA	NA	CASSYDSYEQYF	TGTGCCAGCAGTTACGACTCCTACGAGCAGTACTTC
TRBV5-4	TRBJ2-5	NA	NA	CASSPRQGGGMETQYF	TGTGCCAGCAGCCCTAGGCAGGGAGGGGGCATGGAGACCCAGTACTTC
TRBV15	TRBJ2-2	NA	NA	CATSRDRRDLTGELFF	TGTGCCACCAGCAGAGATCGTCGGGATCTCACCGGGGAGCTGTTTTTT
TRBV6-1	TRBJ2-1	NA	NA	CASLGPGASEQFF	TGTGCCAGCTTGGGGCCGGGGGCCAGTGAGCAGTTCTTC
TRBV25-1	TRBJ2-3	NA	NA	CASSEGDTDTQYF	TGTGCCAGCAGTGAGGGGGACACAGATACGCAGTATTTT
TRBV4-1	TRBJ2-1	NA	NA	CASRHTVAGNEQFF	TGCGCCAGCAGGCACACAGTGGCAGGCAATGAGCAGTTCTTC
TRBV6-5	TRBJ1-1	NA	TRBD1	CASSYGPGGAEAFF	TGTGCCAGCAGTTACGGCCCAGGGGGCGCTGAAGCTTTCTTT